This TCR beta chain derives from a study of T cells after yellow fever vaccination. The CDR3 is 13 residues long. CDR1 is SGHNT, CDR2 YENEEA, per germline. V was pared by 4 bases and J by 8 bases, with 13 bases between. TCRdb independently ran MiXCR on the 5' RACE reads; one entry per CDR3 protein. The sample comprises 450,000 to 600,000 distinct CDR3 sequences, less than 20% of which are singletons, and roughly a sixth rests with the top ten. This receptor was identified in a young man who received the YFV17D yellow fever vaccine. The source material was PBMCs, sampled about 5 days after the first yellow fever vaccination. The chain is built from TRBV11-3 and TRBJ2-3; D is perhaps TRBD2 (5 bases). As DNA, the CDR3 is TGTGCCAGCAGCTCGAGTAGCCGGGGTACGCAGTATTTT. Translated, it gives CASSSSSRGTQYF. Looking up the rest from reference TRBV11-3 and TRBJ2-3 gives the full variable domain: EAGVVQSPRYKIIEKKQPVAFWCNPISGHNTLYWYLQNLGQGPELLIRYENEEAVDDSQLPKDRFSAERLKGVDSTLKIQPAELGDSAVYLCASSSSSRGTQYFGPGTRLTVL.